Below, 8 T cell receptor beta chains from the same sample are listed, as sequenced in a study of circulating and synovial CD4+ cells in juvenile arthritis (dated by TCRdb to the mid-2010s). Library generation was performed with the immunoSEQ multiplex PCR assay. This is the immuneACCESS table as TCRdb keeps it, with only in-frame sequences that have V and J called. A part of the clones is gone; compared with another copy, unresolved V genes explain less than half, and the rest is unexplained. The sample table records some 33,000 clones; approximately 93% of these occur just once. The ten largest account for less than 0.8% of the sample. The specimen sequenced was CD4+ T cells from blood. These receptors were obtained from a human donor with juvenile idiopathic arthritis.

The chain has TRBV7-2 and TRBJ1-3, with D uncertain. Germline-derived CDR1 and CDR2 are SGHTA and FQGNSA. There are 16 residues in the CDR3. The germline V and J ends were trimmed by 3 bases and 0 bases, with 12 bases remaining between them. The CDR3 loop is CASSLEALLSGNTIYF. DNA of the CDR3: TGTGCCAGCAGCTTGGAAGCGCTCCTCTCTGGAAACACCATATATTTT.

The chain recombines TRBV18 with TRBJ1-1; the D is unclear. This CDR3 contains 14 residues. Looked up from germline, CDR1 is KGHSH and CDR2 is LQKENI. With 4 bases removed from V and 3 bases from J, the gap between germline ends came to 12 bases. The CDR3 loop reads CASSLYTGDTEAFF. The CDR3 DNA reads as TGTGCCAGCTCACTGTACACGGGAGACACTGAAGCTTTCTTT.

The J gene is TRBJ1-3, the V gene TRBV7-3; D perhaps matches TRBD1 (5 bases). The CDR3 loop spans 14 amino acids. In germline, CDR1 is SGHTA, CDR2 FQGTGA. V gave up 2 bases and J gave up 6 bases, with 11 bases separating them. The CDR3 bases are TGTGCCAGCAGCTTAGATGGGGGGGTAAACACCATATATTTT. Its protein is CASSLDGGVNTIYF.

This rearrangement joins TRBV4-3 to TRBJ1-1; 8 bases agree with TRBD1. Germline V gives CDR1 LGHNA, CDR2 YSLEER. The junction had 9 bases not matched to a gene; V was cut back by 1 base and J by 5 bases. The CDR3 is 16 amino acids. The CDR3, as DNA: TGCGCCAGCAGCCAAGGCGCAGGGGGCGTCAGGACTGAAGCTTTCTTT. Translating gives CASSQGAGGVRTEAFF.

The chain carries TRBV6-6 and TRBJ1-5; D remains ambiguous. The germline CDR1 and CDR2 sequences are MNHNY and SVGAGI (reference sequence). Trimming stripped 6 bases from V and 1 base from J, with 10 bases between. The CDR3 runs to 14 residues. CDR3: CASSTEISNQPQHF. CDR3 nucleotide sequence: TGTGCCAGCAGCACAGAGATCAGCAATCAGCCCCAGCATTTT.

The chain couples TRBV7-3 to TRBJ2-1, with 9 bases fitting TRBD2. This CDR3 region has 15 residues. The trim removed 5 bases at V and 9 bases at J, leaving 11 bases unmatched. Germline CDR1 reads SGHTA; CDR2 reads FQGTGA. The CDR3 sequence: CASSTSAGGQGEQFF. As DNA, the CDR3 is TGTGCCAGCAGCACCTCAGCGGGGGGCCAGGGTGAGCAGTTCTTC.

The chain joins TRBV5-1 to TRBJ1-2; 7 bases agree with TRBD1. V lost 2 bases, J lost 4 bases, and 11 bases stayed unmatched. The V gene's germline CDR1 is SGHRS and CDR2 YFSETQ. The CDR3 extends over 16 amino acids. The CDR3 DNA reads TGCGCCAGCAGCTTATCTACGGGACAGACGGCCTATGGCTACACCTTC. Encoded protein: CASSLSTGQTAYGYTF.

The CDR3 coding sequence is TGTGCCATCAGTGAGTTAAATTTAGACACCGGGGAGCTGTTTTTT. Translating gives CAISELNLDTGELFF. The chain links TRBV10-3 to TRBJ2-2; D call uncertain. The V end lost 1 base, the J end lost 3 bases, and 9 bases lay between the germline ends. Germline V gene lookup returns CDR1 ENHRY and CDR2 SYGVKD. CDR3 length: 15 amino acids.